This is a list of T cell receptor beta chains from one sample in a study of T-cell memory formation after mild COVID-19. TCRdb re-derived calls from the 5' RACE reads in MiXCR, one entry per CDR3 protein. The sample has around 33,000 distinct CDR3 sequences, more than 20% seen once. Sequencing was done on a sample of PBMCs or a T cell subset sorted from them (not recorded which). Receptors originate from an adult who had mild COVID-19 (a few samples of this study predate the infection). Cell type and time point are not known. CDR3s include the opening cysteine and the closing phenylalanine or tryptophan. A D gene is named only where the DNA matches it firmly. The size of a clone is reported for some rows only, either as once, few or many, or as a class for expanded clones.

d_call,v_call,clone_size,j_call,cdr3_aa,cdr3_nt
NA,TRBV20-1,many,TRBJ2-2,CSVGQTPNTGELFF,TGCAGCGTCGGCCAGACCCCGAACACCGGGGAGCTGTTTTTT
NA,TRBV19,NA,TRBJ1-5,CASSIRRGGDQPQHF,TGTGCCAGTAGTATCCGGCGGGGAGGGGATCAGCCCCAGCATTTT
NA,TRBV7-2,medium-sized,TRBJ2-3,CASSSNAGAGTQYF,TGTGCCAGCAGCTCCAATGCGGGGGCCGGGACGCAGTATTTT
NA,TRBV11-2,many,TRBJ2-2,CASSLDGVRELFF,TGTGCCAGCAGCTTAGATGGGGTCCGGGAGCTGTTTTTT
NA,TRBV7-9,many,TRBJ1-3,CASSLIRRGHSGNTIYF,TGTGCCAGCAGCTTAATTAGGCGGGGTCATTCAGGAAACACCATATATTTT
TRBD1,TRBV5-1,many,TRBJ1-1,CASSSGQGSEAFF,TGCGCCAGCAGCTCGGGACAGGGGTCTGAAGCTTTCTTT
NA,TRBV27,NA,TRBJ1-3,CASRGPLSGNTIYF,TGTGCCAGCAGGGGGCCCCTCTCTGGAAACACCATATATTTT
NA,TRBV6-2/TRBV6-3,many,TRBJ2-7,CASTFRLSYEQYF,TGTGCCAGCACCTTCAGGTTATCCTACGAGCAGTACTTC
NA,TRBV19,NA,TRBJ1-1,CASNWKVASTEAFF,TGTGCCAGTAATTGGAAGGTGGCAAGCACTGAAGCTTTCTTT
NA,TRBV20-1,many,TRBJ2-3,CSARFRGSTDTQYF,TGCAGTGCTAGGTTCCGCGGGAGCACAGATACGCAGTATTTT
NA,TRBV7-2,many,TRBJ1-1,CASSLTPNTEAFF,TGTGCCAGCAGCTTAACCCCGAACACTGAAGCTTTCTTT
NA,TRBV12-3/TRBV12-4,NA,TRBJ2-5,CASTPGTVLGTQYF,TGTGCCAGCACGCCGGGGACGGTGCTCGGGACCCAGTACTTC
NA,TRBV12-3/TRBV12-4,NA,TRBJ1-2,CASRTGSNYGYTF,TGTGCCAGTAGGACGGGGTCCAACTATGGCTACACCTTC
NA,TRBV3-1,many,TRBJ2-5,CASSQDERGTQYF,TGTGCCAGCAGCCAAGATGAGAGGGGGACCCAGTACTTC
NA,TRBV16,NA,TRBJ1-1,CASSHGRGNTEAFF,TGTGCCAGCAGCCATGGACGGGGGAACACTGAAGCTTTCTTT
NA,TRBV5-1,many,TRBJ2-3,CASRVRTSTDTQYF,TGCGCCAGCAGGGTGCGGACTAGCACAGATACGCAGTATTTT
TRBD1,TRBV5-1,NA,TRBJ2-2,CASRPRQGADTGELFF,TGCGCCAGCAGACCCCGACAGGGGGCCGACACCGGGGAGCTGTTTTTT
NA,TRBV21-1,many,TRBJ1-3,CASSRRGQARSGNTIYF,TGTGCCAGCAGCCGACGAGGACAGGCGCGCTCTGGAAACACCATATATTTT
NA,TRBV6-4,many,TRBJ2-3,CASSDPSWRSTDTQYF,TGTGCCAGCAGTGACCCAAGTTGGAGAAGCACAGATACGCAGTATTTT
TRBD2,TRBV6-2/TRBV6-3,medium-sized,TRBJ2-1,CASSSHSSGVYNEQFF,TGTGCCAGCAGTTCCCATAGTAGCGGGGTCTACAATGAGCAGTTCTTC
TRBD2,TRBV5-1,many,TRBJ2-1,CASSGAGTSGFLLQFF,TGCGCCAGCAGCGGGGCCGGGACTAGCGGGTTTCTTTTACAGTTCTTC
TRBD2,TRBV30,many,TRBJ2-3,CAWSPVGSGGRDTQYF,TGTGCCTGGAGTCCCGTGGGTAGCGGGGGTCGTGATACGCAGTATTTT
TRBD1,TRBV5-1,many,TRBJ2-6,CASSFSGQNSGANVLTF,TGCGCCAGCAGCTTTTCGGGACAGAACTCTGGGGCCAACGTCCTGACTTTC
NA,TRBV5-1,many,TRBJ2-1,CASKWRGLSYNEQFF,TGCGCCAGCAAATGGCGAGGGTTGTCCTACAATGAGCAGTTCTTC
NA,TRBV10-3,many,TRBJ1-1,CAISESLGLGNTEAFF,TGTGCCATCAGTGAGTCATTGGGTCTAGGGAACACTGAAGCTTTCTTT
NA,TRBV6-6,many,TRBJ1-1,CASSYSARTEAFF,TGTGCCAGCAGTTACTCTGCGAGGACTGAAGCTTTCTTT
NA,TRBV7-2,NA,TRBJ2-7,CASSPWGGHWGEQYF,TGTGCCAGCAGCCCATGGGGGGGGCACTGGGGCGAGCAGTACTTC
TRBD1,TRBV7-9,many,TRBJ1-6,CASSLAPSGTGWYVLHF,TGTGCCAGCAGCTTAGCTCCTTCCGGGACAGGCTGGTATGTCCTCCACTTT
TRBD1,TRBV15,NA,TRBJ2-6,CATSGDSLSGANVLTF,TGTGCCACCAGCGGGGACAGCCTCTCTGGGGCCAACGTCCTGACTTTC
TRBD1,TRBV11-2,NA,TRBJ2-7,CASLPRGTLSEQYF,TGTGCCAGCCTCCCCAGGGGGACCCTCTCCGAGCAGTACTTC
TRBD2,TRBV5-1,many,TRBJ2-1,CASSSYRTGTSGNNEQFF,TGCGCCAGCAGCTCCTACCGGACGGGGACTAGCGGGAACAATGAGCAGTTCTTC
NA,TRBV5-5,many,TRBJ1-2,CASSAVQGGYGYTF,TGTGCCAGCAGCGCAGTACAGGGAGGATATGGCTACACCTTC
NA,TRBV19,many,TRBJ2-6,CASRKDHSGANVLTF,TGTGCCAGTAGGAAAGACCACTCTGGGGCCAACGTCCTGACTTTC
NA,TRBV7-6,NA,TRBJ2-7,CASSLEEWDLGYREQYF,TGTGCCAGCAGCTTAGAGGAGTGGGACCTCGGTTATCGCGAGCAGTACTTC
NA,TRBV18,many,TRBJ2-4,CASSPLGQHKNIQYF,TGTGCCAGCTCCCCCCTTGGACAGCACAAAAACATTCAGTACTTC
TRBD1,TRBV12-3/TRBV12-4,many,TRBJ1-1,CASSSDRNTEAFF,TGTGCCAGCAGTTCGGACAGGAACACTGAAGCTTTCTTC
TRBD2,TRBV18,many,TRBJ2-5,CASSPQLAGRTYQETQYF,TGTGCCAGCTCACCACAACTAGCGGGGCGTACGTACCAAGAGACCCAGTACTTC
NA,TRBV7-9,medium-sized,TRBJ2-3,CASSLVEKLNGDTQYF,TGTGCCAGCAGCTTAGTGGAAAAACTCAACGGGGATACGCAGTATTTT
NA,TRBV7-6,many,TRBJ2-2,CASSLLRRDSMAGELFF,TGTGCCAGCAGCCTCCTTCGACGGGATTCTATGGCCGGGGAGCTGTTTTTT
TRBD2,TRBV18,many,TRBJ2-5,CASSPRELAGKETQYF,TGTGCCAGCTCACCACGGGAACTAGCGGGAAAAGAGACCCAGTACTTC
TRBD2,TRBV12-3/TRBV12-4,many,TRBJ2-1,CASIWGGGDYNEQFF,TGTGCCAGCATTTGGGGCGGGGGGGATTACAATGAGCAGTTCTTC
TRBD2,TRBV5-1,NA,TRBJ2-5,CASSFLLAVEETQYF,TGCGCCAGCAGCTTTCTACTAGCGGTGGAGGAGACCCAGTACTTC
TRBD1,TRBV10-1,once,TRBJ2-1,CASSEVDRANEQFF,TGCGCCAGCAGTGAGGTGGACAGGGCCAATGAGCAGTTCTTC